This is a list of T cell receptor beta chains from one sample in a study of identical twins. TCRdb analysed the 5' RACE reads with MiXCR anew, one entry per CDR3 protein. Of roughly 1.6 million distinct CDR3 sequences listed, about 32% are singletons. Source material: cord blood. The source is a newborn girl in good health. The CDR3 runs from the conserved cysteine through the conserved F or W. Each record gives: clone size, D gene, J gene, V gene, CDR3 DNA, CDR3 protein. The D gene is left open where the match is weak. Clone size, where shown, is once, few, many, or a class for clones that have expanded.

clone_size: NA
d_call: TRBD1
j_call: TRBJ2-3
v_call: TRBV19
cdr3_nt: TGTGCCAGTAGGATACAGGGGTTGACAGATACGCAGTATTTT
cdr3_aa: CASRIQGLTDTQYF

clone_size: few
d_call: TRBD1
j_call: TRBJ2-1
v_call: TRBV10-3
cdr3_nt: TGTGCCATCAGCCGGGACAGGGCCACCAATGAGCAGTTCTTC
cdr3_aa: CAISRDRATNEQFF

clone_size: NA
d_call: NA
j_call: TRBJ2-3
v_call: TRBV28
cdr3_nt: TGTGCCAGCAGTTTATCAACGCGTAGCGCAGATACGCAGTATTTT
cdr3_aa: CASSLSTRSADTQYF

clone_size: few
d_call: NA
j_call: TRBJ2-3
v_call: TRBV5-1
cdr3_nt: TGCGCCAGCAGCTCAAGACAGGCCAGCACAGATACGCAGTATTTT
cdr3_aa: CASSSRQASTDTQYF

clone_size: NA
d_call: NA
j_call: TRBJ2-7
v_call: TRBV20-1
cdr3_nt: TGCAGTGCTAGAGACGGGGGCAGGTACGAGCAGTACTTC
cdr3_aa: CSARDGGRYEQYF

clone_size: few
d_call: NA
j_call: TRBJ1-1
v_call: TRBV12-3/TRBV12-4
cdr3_nt: TGTGCCAGCAGTTTCCGCAGCGCCGGGAACACTGAAGCTTTCTTT
cdr3_aa: CASSFRSAGNTEAFF

clone_size: NA
d_call: TRBD1
j_call: TRBJ1-5
v_call: TRBV12-3/TRBV12-4
cdr3_nt: TGTGCCAGCGGCACCACGGACAGGGTCGTACAGCCCCAGCATTTT
cdr3_aa: CASGTTDRVVQPQHF

clone_size: few
d_call: NA
j_call: TRBJ1-4
v_call: TRBV6-6
cdr3_nt: TGTGCCAGCAGTTACGTCTGGGAGGGAGAAAAACTGTTTTTT
cdr3_aa: CASSYVWEGEKLFF

clone_size: few
d_call: NA
j_call: TRBJ2-5
v_call: TRBV6-1
cdr3_nt: TGTGCCAGCAGTGTGACGGACGCCGTCTCTGGAGAGACCCAGTACTTC
cdr3_aa: CASSVTDAVSGETQYF

clone_size: few
d_call: NA
j_call: TRBJ1-1
v_call: TRBV4-2
cdr3_nt: TGTGCCAGCAGCCAAGAGGGGGGTCACACTGAAGCTTTCTTT
cdr3_aa: CASSQEGGHTEAFF

clone_size: NA
d_call: TRBD2
j_call: TRBJ2-3
v_call: TRBV28
cdr3_nt: TGTGCCAGCAGACGACCGGGACTAGCGGGAGGGATCCCAGATACGCAGTATTTT
cdr3_aa: CASRRPGLAGGIPDTQYF

clone_size: NA
d_call: NA
j_call: TRBJ2-1
v_call: TRBV7-2
cdr3_nt: TGTGCCAGCAGCCGCTGGGAGAGCTCCTACAATGAGCAGTTCTTC
cdr3_aa: CASSRWESSYNEQFF

clone_size: few
d_call: NA
j_call: TRBJ1-1
v_call: TRBV6-5
cdr3_nt: TGTGCCAGCGGGAGCGACAGACGGGGGAACACTGAAGCTTTCTTT
cdr3_aa: CASGSDRRGNTEAFF

clone_size: few
d_call: TRBD1
j_call: TRBJ1-5
v_call: TRBV2
cdr3_nt: TGTGCCAGCAGGAGGACAGGGAGCAATCAGCCCCAGCATTTT
cdr3_aa: CASRRTGSNQPQHF

clone_size: NA
d_call: NA
j_call: TRBJ1-1
v_call: TRBV30
cdr3_nt: TGTGCCTGGAAGAATGCTGAAGCTTTCTTT
cdr3_aa: CAWKNAEAFF

clone_size: NA
d_call: TRBD1
j_call: TRBJ2-1
v_call: TRBV28
cdr3_nt: TGTGCCAGCAGGACAGGGTACTCCAATGAGCAGTTCTTC
cdr3_aa: CASRTGYSNEQFF

clone_size: NA
d_call: NA
j_call: TRBJ2-1
v_call: TRBV27
cdr3_nt: TGTGCCAGCAGTCCGGCTTTGTCTATTATAGGGGACCCCTCAGGGAATGAGCAGTTCTTC
cdr3_aa: CASSPALSIIGDPSGNEQFF

clone_size: NA
d_call: TRBD2
j_call: TRBJ2-7
v_call: TRBV4-1
cdr3_nt: TGCGCCAGCAGCCAAGATAGAGCGGGAGGTCCCTACGAGCAGTACTTC
cdr3_aa: CASSQDRAGGPYEQYF

clone_size: few
d_call: NA
j_call: TRBJ2-3
v_call: TRBV19
cdr3_nt: TGTGCCAGCACTCAGGGGGGACAGCTCCGCACAGATACGCAGTATTTT
cdr3_aa: CASTQGGQLRTDTQYF

clone_size: many
d_call: TRBD1
j_call: TRBJ1-5
v_call: TRBV7-2
cdr3_nt: TGTGCCAGCAGCTTAGCGGGACAGGTCAATCAGCCCCAGCATTTT
cdr3_aa: CASSLAGQVNQPQHF

clone_size: NA
d_call: NA
j_call: TRBJ2-5
v_call: TRBV27
cdr3_nt: TGTGCCAGCAGTTCCGCCCTTTCGGGTGAGACCCAGTACTTC
cdr3_aa: CASSSALSGETQYF

clone_size: NA
d_call: NA
j_call: TRBJ2-3
v_call: TRBV19
cdr3_nt: TGTGCCAGTAGTAAGCAGGGGAGCCCTAGCACAGATACGCAGTATTTT
cdr3_aa: CASSKQGSPSTDTQYF

clone_size: few
d_call: NA
j_call: TRBJ2-6
v_call: TRBV10-3
cdr3_nt: TGTGCCATCGGAGGTGGTGGGGCCAACGTCCTGACTTTC
cdr3_aa: CAIGGGGANVLTF

clone_size: NA
d_call: NA
j_call: TRBJ2-1
v_call: TRBV20-1
cdr3_nt: TGCAGTGCTAGACGAGGGGGGGAGCAGTTCTTC
cdr3_aa: CSARRGGEQFF

clone_size: NA
d_call: TRBD2
j_call: TRBJ2-5
v_call: TRBV25-1
cdr3_nt: TGTGCCAGCATCTCGGGGGGGAGAGAGACCCAGTACTTC
cdr3_aa: CASISGGRETQYF

clone_size: NA
d_call: TRBD1
j_call: TRBJ1-4
v_call: TRBV5-1
cdr3_nt: TGCGCCAGCAGCTTAGGGGGGACAGGCGAGACTAATGAAAAACTGTTTTTT
cdr3_aa: CASSLGGTGETNEKLFF

clone_size: NA
d_call: NA
j_call: TRBJ2-7
v_call: TRBV20-1
cdr3_nt: TGCAGTGCTGGTCCAAATTCCTACGAGCAGTACTTC
cdr3_aa: CSAGPNSYEQYF

clone_size: NA
d_call: TRBD2
j_call: TRBJ2-1
v_call: TRBV7-6
cdr3_nt: TGTGCCAGCAGCGCACTAGCGGGAGGGCCGGGTGAGCAGTTCTTC
cdr3_aa: CASSALAGGPGEQFF

clone_size: NA
d_call: NA
j_call: TRBJ1-2
v_call: TRBV28
cdr3_nt: TGTGCCAGCAGGCTTCATAACCGGGACCCTCCAGGCTACACCTTC
cdr3_aa: CASRLHNRDPPGYTF

clone_size: NA
d_call: TRBD2
j_call: TRBJ2-1
v_call: TRBV3-1
cdr3_nt: TGTGCCAGCAGCCAAGGCGGGAGGGCCTCGTCCTACAATGAGCAGTTCTTC
cdr3_aa: CASSQGGRASSYNEQFF

clone_size: NA
d_call: TRBD1
j_call: TRBJ1-2
v_call: TRBV24-1
cdr3_nt: TGTGCCACCAGTGACCGGGACAGGGCCTATGGCTACACCTTC
cdr3_aa: CATSDRDRAYGYTF

clone_size: NA
d_call: NA
j_call: TRBJ1-4
v_call: TRBV29-1
cdr3_nt: TGCAGCGTTTCTGACAGGTCCATTGAAAAACTGTTTTTT
cdr3_aa: CSVSDRSIEKLFF

clone_size: NA
d_call: TRBD1
j_call: TRBJ1-4
v_call: TRBV6-6
cdr3_nt: TGTGCCAGCAGTCGGGGACAGGGTTGGGAACTGTTTTTT
cdr3_aa: CASSRGQGWELFF

clone_size: NA
d_call: NA
j_call: TRBJ2-3
v_call: TRBV4-1
cdr3_nt: TGCGCCAGCAGCCAAGAAAGGAGGGGGGGTACGCAGTATTTT
cdr3_aa: CASSQERRGGTQYF

clone_size: few
d_call: TRBD2
j_call: TRBJ2-5
v_call: TRBV18
cdr3_nt: TGTGCCAGCTCACCAGGGCTAGCGGGCGAAGAGACCCAGTACTTC
cdr3_aa: CASSPGLAGEETQYF

clone_size: few
d_call: NA
j_call: TRBJ2-2
v_call: TRBV4-2
cdr3_nt: TGTGCCAGCAGCCAAGAATACGTTACCGGGGAGCTGTTTTTT
cdr3_aa: CASSQEYVTGELFF

clone_size: few
d_call: NA
j_call: TRBJ2-7
v_call: TRBV20-1
cdr3_nt: TGCAGTGCTAGCCCCTATGGGGAGCAGTACTTC
cdr3_aa: CSASPYGEQYF

clone_size: NA
d_call: NA
j_call: TRBJ2-1
v_call: TRBV3-1
cdr3_nt: TGTGCCAGCAGCCAATCATATTACCGGGTTTACTACAATGAGCAGTTCTTC
cdr3_aa: CASSQSYYRVYYNEQFF

clone_size: few
d_call: NA
j_call: TRBJ1-2
v_call: TRBV25-1
cdr3_nt: TGTGCCAGCAGTACCAGGGAGCCTAACTATGGCTACACCTTC
cdr3_aa: CASSTREPNYGYTF

clone_size: few
d_call: NA
j_call: TRBJ2-1
v_call: TRBV28
cdr3_nt: TGTGCCAGCAGTGGCCGGGACTCCATATACAATGAGCAGTTCTTC
cdr3_aa: CASSGRDSIYNEQFF

clone_size: NA
d_call: NA
j_call: TRBJ1-2
v_call: TRBV9
cdr3_nt: TGTGCCAGCAGCGTATCCGGCTACTATGGCTACACCTTC
cdr3_aa: CASSVSGYYGYTF

clone_size: NA
d_call: NA
j_call: TRBJ2-3
v_call: TRBV4-2
cdr3_nt: TGTGCCAGCAGCCAAGGCAGGACTAGCACAGATACGCAGTATTTT
cdr3_aa: CASSQGRTSTDTQYF

clone_size: few
d_call: NA
j_call: TRBJ2-1
v_call: TRBV28
cdr3_nt: TGTGCCAGCACTTCCGTGGGCAATGAGCAGTTCTTC
cdr3_aa: CASTSVGNEQFF

clone_size: many
d_call: TRBD2
j_call: TRBJ2-7
v_call: TRBV28
cdr3_nt: TGTGCCAGCAACTTCTTAGCGGGAGGGCCCAGCGAGCAGTACTTC
cdr3_aa: CASNFLAGGPSEQYF

clone_size: NA
d_call: TRBD1
j_call: TRBJ1-2
v_call: TRBV12-3/TRBV12-4
cdr3_nt: TGTGCCAGCAGAGGACAGGGACGTGGAATCTATGGCTACACCTTC
cdr3_aa: CASRGQGRGIYGYTF

clone_size: NA
d_call: TRBD1
j_call: TRBJ2-7
v_call: TRBV6-1
cdr3_nt: TGTGCCAGCAGTGATTTCCCAGGGGGCGAGCAGTACTTC
cdr3_aa: CASSDFPGGEQYF

clone_size: few
d_call: NA
j_call: TRBJ1-1
v_call: TRBV7-2
cdr3_nt: TGTGCCAGCAATAGTCAGGGCAGGGGTAACACTGAAGCTTTCTTT
cdr3_aa: CASNSQGRGNTEAFF

clone_size: NA
d_call: NA
j_call: TRBJ2-1
v_call: TRBV12-3/TRBV12-4
cdr3_nt: TGTGCCAGCAGCCCTATAGCGGAGGGCGAGCAGTTCTTC
cdr3_aa: CASSPIAEGEQFF

clone_size: NA
d_call: NA
j_call: TRBJ2-1
v_call: TRBV13
cdr3_nt: TGTGCCAGCAGCGCAGCCGCAACAGGGTGGGGTTACAATGAGCAGTTCTTC
cdr3_aa: CASSAAATGWGYNEQFF

clone_size: NA
d_call: NA
j_call: TRBJ2-1
v_call: TRBV18
cdr3_nt: TGTGCCAGCTCTTGGGTTGACAATGAGCAGTTCTTC
cdr3_aa: CASSWVDNEQFF

clone_size: NA
d_call: NA
j_call: TRBJ2-7
v_call: TRBV5-1
cdr3_nt: TGCGCCAGCAGCGGCCTGGAACCTTACGAGCAGTACTTC
cdr3_aa: CASSGLEPYEQYF